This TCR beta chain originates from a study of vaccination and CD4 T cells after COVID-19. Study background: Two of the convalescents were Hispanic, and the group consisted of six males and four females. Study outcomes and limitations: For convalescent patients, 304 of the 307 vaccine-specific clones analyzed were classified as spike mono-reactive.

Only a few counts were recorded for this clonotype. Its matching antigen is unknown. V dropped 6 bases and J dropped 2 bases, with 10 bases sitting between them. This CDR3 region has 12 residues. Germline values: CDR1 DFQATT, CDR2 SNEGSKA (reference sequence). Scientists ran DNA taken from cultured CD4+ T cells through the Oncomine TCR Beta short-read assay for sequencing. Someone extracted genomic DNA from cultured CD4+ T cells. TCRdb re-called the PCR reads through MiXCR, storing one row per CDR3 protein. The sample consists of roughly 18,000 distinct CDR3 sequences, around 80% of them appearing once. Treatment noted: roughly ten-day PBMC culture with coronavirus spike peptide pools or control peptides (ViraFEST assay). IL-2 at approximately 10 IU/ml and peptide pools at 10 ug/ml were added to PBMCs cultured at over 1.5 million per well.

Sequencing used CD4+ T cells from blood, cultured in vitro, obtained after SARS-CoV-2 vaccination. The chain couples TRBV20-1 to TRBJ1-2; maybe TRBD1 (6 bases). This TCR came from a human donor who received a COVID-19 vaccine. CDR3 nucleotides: TGCAGTGCAAGGACAGCCAACTATGGCTACACCTTC. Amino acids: CSARTANYGYTF.